The subject of this entry is one T cell receptor beta chain. From germline, CDR1 is MGHRA and CDR2 YSYEKL. The V end was cut by 4 bases, the J end by 1 base, with 10 bases between. This CDR3 is 14 amino acids long. This PCR relied on a set of 60 Vbeta primers and 13 Jbeta primers. Assay: immunoSEQ multiplex PCR; the TCRdb copy retains only in-frame clones and omits some. Among 110,000 to 150,000 clones, about 70% were seen once, and the ten largest hold under 2%. The data originate from a study of cytomegalovirus exposure and HLA in healthy donors. Sequencing input: PBMCs. The chain employs TRBV4-1 and TRBJ1-1; D might be TRBD1 (5 bases). The receptor was derived from a woman in her thirties or forties in good health and CMV-seronegative. The CDR3 nucleotides are TGCGCCAGCAGCCCACGCAGGGAGAACACTGAAGCTTTCTTT. Translated: CASSPRRENTEAFF.